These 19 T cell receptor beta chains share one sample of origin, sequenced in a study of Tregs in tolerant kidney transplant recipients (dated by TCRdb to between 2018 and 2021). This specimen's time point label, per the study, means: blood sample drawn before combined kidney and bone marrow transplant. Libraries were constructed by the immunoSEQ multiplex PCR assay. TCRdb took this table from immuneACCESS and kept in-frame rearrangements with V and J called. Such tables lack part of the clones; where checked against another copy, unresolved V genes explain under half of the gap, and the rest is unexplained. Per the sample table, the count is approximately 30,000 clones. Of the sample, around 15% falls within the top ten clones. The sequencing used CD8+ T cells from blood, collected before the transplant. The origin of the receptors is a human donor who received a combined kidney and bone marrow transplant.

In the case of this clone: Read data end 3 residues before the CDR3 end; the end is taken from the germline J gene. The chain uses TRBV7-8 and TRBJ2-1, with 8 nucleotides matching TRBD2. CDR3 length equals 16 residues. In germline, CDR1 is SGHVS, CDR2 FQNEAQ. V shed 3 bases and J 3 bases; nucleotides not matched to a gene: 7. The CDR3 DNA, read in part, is TGTGCCAGCAGCTTGGGGCTAGCGGGTTTCTACAATGAG. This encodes CASSLGLAGFYNE. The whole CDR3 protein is CASSLGLAGFYNEQFF.

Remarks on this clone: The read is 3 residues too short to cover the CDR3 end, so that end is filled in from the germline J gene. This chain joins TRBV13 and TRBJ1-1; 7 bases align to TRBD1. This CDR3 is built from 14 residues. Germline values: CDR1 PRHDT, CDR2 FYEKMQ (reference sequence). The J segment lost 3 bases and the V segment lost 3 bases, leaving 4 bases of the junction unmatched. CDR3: CASSLRTGDTEAFF. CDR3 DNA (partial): TGTGCCAGCAGCTTGAGAACAGGGGACACTGAA. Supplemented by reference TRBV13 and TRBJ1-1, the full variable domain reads AAGVIQSPRHLIKEKRETATLKCYPIPRHDTVYWYQQGPGQDPQFLISFYEKMQSDKGSIPDRFSAQQFSDYHSELNMSSLELGDSALYFCASSLRTGDTEAFFGQGTRLTVV.

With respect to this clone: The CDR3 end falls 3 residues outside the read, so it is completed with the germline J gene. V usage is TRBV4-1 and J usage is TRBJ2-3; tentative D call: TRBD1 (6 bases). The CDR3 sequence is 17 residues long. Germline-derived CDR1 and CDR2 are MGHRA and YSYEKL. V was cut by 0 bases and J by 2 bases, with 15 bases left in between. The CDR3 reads CASSQERSGEYTDTQYF. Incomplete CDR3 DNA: TGCGCCAGCAGCCAAGAGAGGTCAGGGGAATACACAGATACG.

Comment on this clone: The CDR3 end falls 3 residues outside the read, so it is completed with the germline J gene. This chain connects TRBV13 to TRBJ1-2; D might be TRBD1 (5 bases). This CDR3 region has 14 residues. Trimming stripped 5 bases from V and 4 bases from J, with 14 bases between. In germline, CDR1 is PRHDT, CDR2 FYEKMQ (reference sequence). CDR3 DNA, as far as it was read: TGTGCCAGCAGCCCCTCGACAGACCTCTATGGC. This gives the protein CASSPSTDLYG. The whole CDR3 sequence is CASSPSTDLYGYTF.

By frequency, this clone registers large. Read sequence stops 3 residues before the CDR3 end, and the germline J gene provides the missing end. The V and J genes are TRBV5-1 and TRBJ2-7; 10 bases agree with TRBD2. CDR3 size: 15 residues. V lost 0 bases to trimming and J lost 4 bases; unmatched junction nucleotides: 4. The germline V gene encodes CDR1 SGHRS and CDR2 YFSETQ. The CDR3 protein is CASSLEASGSYEQYF. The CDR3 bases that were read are TGCGCCAGCAGCTTGGAGGCTAGCGGGAGTTACGAG.

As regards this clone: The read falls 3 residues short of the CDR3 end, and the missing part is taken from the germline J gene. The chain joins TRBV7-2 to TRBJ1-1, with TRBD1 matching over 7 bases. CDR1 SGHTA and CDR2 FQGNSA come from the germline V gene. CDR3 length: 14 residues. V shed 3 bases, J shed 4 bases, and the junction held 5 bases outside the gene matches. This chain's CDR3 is CASSFGTVSTEAFF. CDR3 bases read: TGTGCCAGCAGCTTCGGGACAGTGAGCACTGAA.

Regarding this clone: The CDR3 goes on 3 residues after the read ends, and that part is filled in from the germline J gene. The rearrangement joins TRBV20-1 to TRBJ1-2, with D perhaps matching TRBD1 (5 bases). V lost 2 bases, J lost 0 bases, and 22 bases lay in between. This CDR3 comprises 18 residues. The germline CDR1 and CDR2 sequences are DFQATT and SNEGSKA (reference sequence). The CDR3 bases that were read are TGCAGTGCTAGAAATCCCCCCGACAGATCTTCAGCTAACTATGGC. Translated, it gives CSARNPPDRSSANYG. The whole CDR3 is CSARNPPDRSSANYGYTF.

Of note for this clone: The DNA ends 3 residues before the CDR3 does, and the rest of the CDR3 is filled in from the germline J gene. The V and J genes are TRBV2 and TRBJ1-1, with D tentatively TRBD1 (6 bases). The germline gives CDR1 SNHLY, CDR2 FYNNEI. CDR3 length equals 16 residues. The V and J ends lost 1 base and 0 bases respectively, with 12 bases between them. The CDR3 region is CASSEVGQSMNTEAFF. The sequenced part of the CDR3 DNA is TGTGCCAGCAGTGAAGTTGGACAGAGCATGAACACTGAA.

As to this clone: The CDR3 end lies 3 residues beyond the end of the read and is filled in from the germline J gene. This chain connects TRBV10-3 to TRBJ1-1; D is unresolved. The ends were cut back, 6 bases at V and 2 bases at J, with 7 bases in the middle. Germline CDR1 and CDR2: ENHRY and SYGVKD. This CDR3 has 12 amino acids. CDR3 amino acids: CAIRAVNTEAFF. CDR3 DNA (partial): TGTGCCATCAGGGCAGTTAACACTGAA.

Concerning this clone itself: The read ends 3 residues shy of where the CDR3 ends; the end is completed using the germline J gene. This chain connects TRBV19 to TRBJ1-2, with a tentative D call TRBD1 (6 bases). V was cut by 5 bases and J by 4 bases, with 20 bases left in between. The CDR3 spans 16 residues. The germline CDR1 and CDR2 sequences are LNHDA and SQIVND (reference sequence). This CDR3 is CASSPGYPGHGYGYTF. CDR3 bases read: TGTGCCAGTAGTCCTGGATACCCGGGACACGGCTATGGC.

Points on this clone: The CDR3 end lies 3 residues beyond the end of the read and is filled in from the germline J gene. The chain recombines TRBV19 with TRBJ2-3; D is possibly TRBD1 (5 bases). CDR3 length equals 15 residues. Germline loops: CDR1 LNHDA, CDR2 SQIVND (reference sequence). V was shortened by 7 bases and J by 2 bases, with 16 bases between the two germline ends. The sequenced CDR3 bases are TGTGCCAGTACCCCTACCTTGGACAACACAGATACG. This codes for CASTPTLDNTDT. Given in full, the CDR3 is CASTPTLDNTDTQYF.

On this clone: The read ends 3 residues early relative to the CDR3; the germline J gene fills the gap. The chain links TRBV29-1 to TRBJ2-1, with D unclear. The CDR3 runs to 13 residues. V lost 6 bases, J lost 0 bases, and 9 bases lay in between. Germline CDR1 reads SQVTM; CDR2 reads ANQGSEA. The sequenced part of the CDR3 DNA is TGCAGCGTCTTCCCTCTCTCCTACAATGAG. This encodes CSVFPLSYNE. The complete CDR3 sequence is CSVFPLSYNEQFF.

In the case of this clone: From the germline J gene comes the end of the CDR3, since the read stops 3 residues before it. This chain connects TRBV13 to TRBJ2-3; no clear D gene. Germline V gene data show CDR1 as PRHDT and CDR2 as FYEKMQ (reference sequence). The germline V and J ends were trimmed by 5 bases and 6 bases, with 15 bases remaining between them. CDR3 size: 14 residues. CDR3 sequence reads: CASSLPGEADTQYF. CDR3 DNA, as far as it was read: TGTGCCAGCAGCCTACCAGGCGAGGCGGATACG. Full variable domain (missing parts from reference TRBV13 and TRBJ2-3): AAGVIQSPRHLIKEKRETATLKCYPIPRHDTVYWYQQGPGQDPQFLISFYEKMQSDKGSIPDRFSAQQFSDYHSELNMSSLELGDSALYFCASSLPGEADTQYFGPGTRLTVL.

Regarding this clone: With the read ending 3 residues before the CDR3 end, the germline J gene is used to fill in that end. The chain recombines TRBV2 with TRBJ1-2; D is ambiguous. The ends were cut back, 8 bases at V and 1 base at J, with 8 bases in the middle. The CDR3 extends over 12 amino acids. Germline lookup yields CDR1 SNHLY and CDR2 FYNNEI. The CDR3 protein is CASEADNYGYTF. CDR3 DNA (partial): TGTGCCAGCGAGGCAGATAACTATGGC.

The CDR3 loop reads CARILAVGVGYEQYF. Incomplete CDR3 DNA: TGTGCCAGGATACTAGCGGTAGGAGTAGGGTACGAG. V and J are TRBV7-3 and TRBJ2-7; 8 bases map to TRBD2. The read stops 3 residues short of the end of the CDR3; the missing end is completed from the germline J gene. The germline V gene encodes CDR1 SGHTA and CDR2 FQGTGA. CDR3 length equals 15 residues. With V trimmed by 9 bases and J by 4 bases, 14 bases remained unmatched.

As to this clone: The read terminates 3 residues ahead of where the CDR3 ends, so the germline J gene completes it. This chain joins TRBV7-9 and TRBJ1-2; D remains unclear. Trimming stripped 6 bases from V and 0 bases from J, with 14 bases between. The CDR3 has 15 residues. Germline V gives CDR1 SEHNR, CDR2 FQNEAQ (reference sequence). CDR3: CASRLEPTPNYGYTF. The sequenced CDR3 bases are TGTGCCAGCAGGTTGGAGCCGACACCTAACTATGGC.

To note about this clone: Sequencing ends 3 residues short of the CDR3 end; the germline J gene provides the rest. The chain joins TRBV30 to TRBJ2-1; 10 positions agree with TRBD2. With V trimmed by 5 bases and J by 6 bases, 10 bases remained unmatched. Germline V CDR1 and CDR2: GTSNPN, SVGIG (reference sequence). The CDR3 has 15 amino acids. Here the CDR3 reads CAWSALAGVINEQFF. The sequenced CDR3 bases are TGTGCCTGGTCTGCTCTAGCGGGAGTGATCAATGAG.

CDR3 DNA, as far as it was read: TGTGCCAGTAGTCTCGGGACAGGGGCTTCCTACGAG. Protein: CASSLGTGASYE. The entire CDR3 reads CASSLGTGASYEQYF. V usage is TRBV19 and J usage is TRBJ2-7, with 10 bases that match TRBD1. Read coverage stops 3 residues before the CDR3 terminus; the germline J gene supplies the remainder. Germline CDR1 is LNHDA and CDR2 is SQIVND (reference sequence). CDR3 size: 15 residues. Trimming at V came to 5 bases and at J to 1 base, leaving 5 bases not matched to a gene.

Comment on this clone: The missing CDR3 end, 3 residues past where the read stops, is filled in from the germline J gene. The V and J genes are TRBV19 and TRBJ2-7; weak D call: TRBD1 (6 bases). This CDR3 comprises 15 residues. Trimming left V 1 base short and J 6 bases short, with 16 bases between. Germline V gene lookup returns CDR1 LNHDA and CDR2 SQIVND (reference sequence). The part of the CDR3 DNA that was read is TGTGCCAGTAGTATAGTCACAGGGATGCGCGGCGAG. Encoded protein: CASSIVTGMRGE. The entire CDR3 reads CASSIVTGMRGEQYF.